The 15 T cell receptor beta chains given below trace back to one sample, sequenced in a study of sequential checkpoint blockade in melanoma. Sample treatment: randomized to nivolumab then ipilimumab (arm A) or the reverse (arm B). Measured with immunoSEQ multiplex PCR; TCRdb has only the in-frame clones, and not every one. Of approximately 5,700 clones detected, 70% to 90% appear once; the ten largest clones hold 7% to 9%. The sequencing used CD8+ T cells sorted from blood (inferred from file names), collected from a patient given nivolumab and ipilimumab in sequence. The origin of the receptors is a human donor with melanoma.

In its sample, this clone was seen once. The chain is built from TRBV4-1 and TRBJ2-1; TRBD2 agrees at 13 bases. V shed 3 bases and J 3 bases; nucleotides not matched to a gene: 8. This CDR3 is 18 amino acids long. The V gene's germline CDR1 is MGHRA and CDR2 YSYEKL. In nucleotides, the CDR3 is TGCGCCAGCAGCCATAGACCTGGGACTAGCGGGATCTACAATGAGCAGTTCTTC. The encoded protein is CASSHRPGTSGIYNEQFF.

This chain joins TRBV11-2 and TRBJ2-2, with a weak D call TRBD2 (7 bases). The CDR3 runs 16 residues. Germline V gene data show CDR1 as SGHAT and CDR2 as FQNNGV. V was pared by 3 bases and J by 1 base, with 12 bases between. In DNA form, the CDR3 reads TGTGCCAGCAGCTTCAAGGGGGGGTGGAACACCGGGGAGCTGTTTTTT. Translated: CASSFKGGWNTGELFF. The full variable domain, in which reference TRBV11-2 and TRBJ2-2 provide the parts outside the CDR3, is EAGVAQSPRYKIIEKRQSVAFWCNPISGHATLYWYQQILGQGPKLLIQFQNNGVVDDSQLPKDRFSAERLKGVDSTLKIQPAKLEDSAVYLCASSFKGGWNTGELFFGEGSRLTVL.

This clone was counted a single time. Given the absence of the conserved phenylalanine or tryptophan at the CDR3 end, a read error is likely. No DNA is shown, since the ends of the CDR3 on it are uncertain; the CDR3 is the one TCRdb lists. The CDR3 here is CASSESRSSS. The chain recombines TRBV10-1 with TRBJ2-4; the table calls TRBD2, which could not be checked here. Germline V gene sequence: CDR1 WNHNN, CDR2 SYGVQD (reference sequence). The CDR3 adds up to 10 amino acids, both ends counted.

This chain links TRBV9 with TRBJ2-7; tentatively, D is TRBD1 (8 bases). The V end lost 5 bases, the J end lost 5 bases, and 26 bases lay between the germline ends. This CDR3 comprises 17 residues. From germline, CDR1 is SGDLS and CDR2 YYNGEE. CDR3 protein: CASSHSPREAGGHEQYF. CDR3 bases: TGTGCCAGCAGTCATAGTCCTCGGGAGGCAGGGGGCCACGAGCAGTACTTC.

The chain joins TRBV11-2 to TRBJ2-1; D unclear. The CDR3 extends over 17 amino acids. V gave up 0 bases and J gave up 2 bases, with 14 bases separating them. CDR1 is SGHAT, CDR2 FQNNGV, per germline. DNA of the CDR3: TGTGCCAGCAGCTTAGAAATGTTGGAGAGGCCCTACAATGAGCAGTTCTTC. This encodes CASSLEMLERPYNEQFF.

The genes are TRBV19 and TRBJ2-3; TRBD2 agrees at 10 bases. This CDR3 spans 15 amino acids. J lost 6 bases, V lost 0 bases, and 3 bases had no gene match. Germline CDR1 and CDR2: LNHDA and SQIVND (reference sequence). The CDR3: CASSIDSGRPDTQYF. The DNA for the CDR3 is TGTGCCAGTAGTATAGATAGCGGGAGGCCGGATACGCAGTATTTT.

This rearrangement joins TRBV27 to TRBJ2-7; tentatively, D is TRBD2 (6 bases). V was shortened by 6 bases and J by 7 bases, with 22 bases between the two germline ends. The germline gives CDR1 MNHEY, CDR2 SMNVEV (reference sequence). The CDR3 is made up of 15 amino acids. The CDR3 region has the DNA TGTGCCAGCAGCCCCTCCCCCCGGGAGTTGGGTGAGCAGTACTTC. Its protein product is CASSPSPRELGEQYF.

The chain uses TRBV9 and TRBJ2-7; the match to TRBD2 covers 7 bases. The J segment lost 2 bases and the V segment lost 2 bases, leaving 7 bases of the junction unmatched. The CDR3 runs 15 residues. Germline V gene lookup returns CDR1 SGDLS and CDR2 YYNGEE. The CDR3 nucleotides read TGTGCCAGCAGCGTGGGACTGGGGGGGGCCTACGAGCAGTACTTC. Residues: CASSVGLGGAYEQYF.

CDR3 coding DNA: TGCAGCGTTACCAGAATAGGGACAGGGGGCAAGTGGGCACGGTCAGATACGCAGTATTTT. Translation: CSVTRIGTGGKWARSDTQYF. The chain combines TRBV29-1 with TRBJ2-3; TRBD1 matches 12 bases. Germline-derived CDR1 and CDR2 are SQVTM and ANQGSEA. CDR3 length: 20 amino acids. J lost 4 bases, V lost 5 bases, and 22 bases had no gene match.

This clone was detected only a few times. V is TRBV6-5 and J is TRBJ2-2, with 10 bases aligning to TRBD1. The trim removed 2 bases at V and 1 base at J, leaving 1 base unmatched. From germline, CDR1 is MNHEY and CDR2 SVGAGI. CDR3 size: 16 residues. The CDR3 DNA is TGTGCCAGCAGTTACCGGACAGGGGGGAACACCGGGGAGCTGTTTTTT. The encoded protein is CASSYRTGGNTGELFF.

This chain connects TRBV19 to TRBJ2-7; no definite D call. The CDR3 extends over 13 amino acids. Germline CDR1 LNHDA, CDR2 SQIVND (reference sequence). Trimming removed 3 bases from V and 0 bases from J, with 6 bases in between. The CDR3 nucleotides are TGTGCCAGTAGTATTACAGACTCCTACGAGCAGTACTTC. Translation: CASSITDSYEQYF. The variable domain in full, completed from reference TRBV19 and TRBJ2-7, reads DGGITQSPKYLFRKEGQNVTLSCEQNLNHDAMYWYRQDPGQGLRLIYYSQIVNDFQKGDIAEGYSVSREKKESFPLTVTSAQKNPTAFYLCASSITDSYEQYFGPGTRLTVT.

J is TRBJ2-7 and V is TRBV9, with 9 bases matching TRBD1. Trimming removed 4 bases from V and 3 bases from J; junction bases left unmatched: 2. The CDR3 consists of 13 residues. Looked up from germline, CDR1 is SGDLS and CDR2 is YYNGEE. The CDR3 sequence is CASSPGQGYEQYF. CDR3 DNA: TGTGCCAGCAGCCCGGGACAGGGCTACGAGCAGTACTTC.

This chain connects TRBV30 to TRBJ2-7; 8 nucleotides align to TRBD2. With V trimmed by 7 bases and J by 5 bases, 7 bases remained unmatched. CDR1 is GTSNPN, CDR2 SVGIG, per germline (reference sequence). The CDR3 contains 12 residues. CDR3 in amino acids: CAYESGRHEQYF. In DNA form, the CDR3 reads TGTGCCTATGAAAGCGGGAGACACGAGCAGTACTTC.

The chain links TRBV9 to TRBJ2-7, with 9 bases fitting TRBD2. Germline values: CDR1 SGDLS, CDR2 YYNGEE. The CDR3 covers 15 residues. Losses at the gene ends were 5 bases for V and 6 bases for J; bases not matched to a gene: 12. This chain's CDR3 is CASSPFSAGGAEQYF. CDR3 nucleotide sequence: TGTGCCAGCAGTCCCTTTTCAGCGGGAGGCGCCGAGCAGTACTTC.

The chain carries TRBV7-6 and TRBJ2-7; D call uncertain. Germline V lookup: CDR1 SGHVS, CDR2 FNYEAQ. The germline V and J ends were trimmed by 5 bases and 1 base, with 18 bases remaining between them. The CDR3 contains 16 residues. The CDR3 DNA sequence: TGTGCCAGCAGCCCGATAACACGGAGTGGGTCCTACGAGCAGTACTTC. Protein: CASSPITRSGSYEQYF.